The subject of this entry is one TCR beta chain. The antigen remains undetermined. These data are taken from a study of OX40 agonist ivuxolimab in advanced cancers. Turning to the study itself: Every 2 weeks, ivuxolimab was infused into the patients intravenously at between 0.01 and 10 mg/kg. Age averaged around 60 years (range 23 to 79), and roughly 80% were male.

V was shortened by 2 bases and J by 8 bases, with 10 bases between the two germline ends. Germline CDR1 LNHDA, CDR2 SQIVND (reference sequence). This CDR3 is built from 13 residues. General study findings and limits: Antigens targeted by the expanded peripheral T cells were not determined.

Profiled with immunoSEQ multiplex PCR; TCRdb holds only in-frame clones, not every one. The sample lists around 74,000 clones; around 90% were seen once. The sequence was collected from an adult with an advanced solid tumor such as melanoma, head and neck, liver or kidney cancer. The input for sequencing was CD4+ or CD8+ T cells sorted from blood, taken in a trial of the OX40 agonist ivuxolimab. The chain joins TRBV19 to TRBJ2-1; D is undetermined. The CDR3 DNA is TGTGCCAGTAGTATAAATAGCATGTATGAGCAGTTCTTC. As protein: CASSINSMYEQFF. Full variable domain (rest looked up from reference TRBV19 and TRBJ2-1): DGGITQSPKYLFRKEGQNVTLSCEQNLNHDAMYWYRQDPGQGLRLIYYSQIVNDFQKGDIAEGYSVSREKKESFPLTVTSAQKNPTAFYLCASSINSMYEQFFGPGTRLTVL.